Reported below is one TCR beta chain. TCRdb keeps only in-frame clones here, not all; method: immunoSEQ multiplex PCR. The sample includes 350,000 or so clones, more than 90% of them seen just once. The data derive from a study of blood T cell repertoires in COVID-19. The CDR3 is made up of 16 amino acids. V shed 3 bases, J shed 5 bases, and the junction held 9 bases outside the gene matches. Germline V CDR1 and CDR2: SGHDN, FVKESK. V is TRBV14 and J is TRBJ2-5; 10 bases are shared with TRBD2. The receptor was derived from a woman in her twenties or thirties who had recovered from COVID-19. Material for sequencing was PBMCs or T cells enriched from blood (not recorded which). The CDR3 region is CASSHDTSGVLETQYF. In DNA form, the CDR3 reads TGTGCCAGCAGCCATGATACTAGCGGGGTCCTGGAGACCCAGTACTTC. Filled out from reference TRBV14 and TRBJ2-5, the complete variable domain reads EAGVTQFPSHSVIEKGQTVTLRCDPISGHDNLYWYRRVMGKEIKFLLHFVKESKQDESGMPNNRFLAERTGGTYSTLKVQPAELEDSGVYFCASSHDTSGVLETQYFGPGTRLLVL.